The 22 T cell receptor beta chains below all came from one sample that was sequenced in a study of blood T cell repertoires in COVID-19 (dated by TCRdb to the early 2020s). The method behind the library was the immunoSEQ multiplex PCR assay. Entries here come from immuneACCESS through TCRdb and include only in-frame sequences with V and J called. Some clones fail to appear in such tables; in the studies checked, an unresolved V gene covers under half of the shortfall, and the cause of the remainder is unknown. The sample table shows 150,000 or so clones, and approximately 86% are seen once. Approximately 7% of the sample is taken by the ten largest. Sequences were obtained from peripheral blood. These receptors were obtained from a man aged 45 to 65 with active or convalescent COVID-19.

The rearrangement joins TRBV6-5 to TRBJ1-1; tentatively, D is TRBD1 (5 bases). CDR3 size: 11 residues. The V gene lost 5 bases and the J gene lost 6 bases, with 7 bases spanning the gap. CDR1 and CDR2 from the germline V gene are MNHEY and SVGAGI. The CDR3 reads CASSRGAEAFF. CDR3 DNA sequence: TGTGCCAGCAGTCGGGGGGCTGAAGCTTTCTTT.

The chain joins TRBV18 to TRBJ2-7; the D gene is possibly TRBD1 (5 bases). Germline CDR1 is KGHSH and CDR2 is LQKENI. V lost 0 bases and J 6 bases, leaving 12 bases between the germline ends. The CDR3 spans 14 residues. This CDR3 reads CASSPPGRVGEQYF. Written as DNA, the CDR3 is TGTGCCAGCTCACCACCGGGCAGGGTTGGCGAGCAGTACTTC.

This rearrangement joins TRBV6-2 or TRBV6-3 to TRBJ1-1; 8 nucleotides agree with TRBD1. The CDR3 has 12 amino acids. The trim removed 5 bases at V and 12 bases at J, leaving 8 bases unmatched. From germline, CDR1 is MNHEY and CDR2 SVGEGT. CDR3 protein: CASSRGQGSPFF. Here the CDR3 DNA reads TGTGCCAGCAGTCGCGGACAGGGATCCCCTTTCTTT.

This clone was detected only once. The V call is TRBV5-4, the J call TRBJ2-3; 7 bases fit TRBD2. Germline V gives CDR1 SGHNT, CDR2 YYREEE (reference sequence). This CDR3 contains 16 residues. J was trimmed by 1 base and V by 0 bases; bases with no gene match: 5. CDR3 DNA sequence: TGTGCCAGCAGCTTGGGAGAGCGGGGTCGCACAGATACGCAGTATTTT. It translates to CASSLGERGRTDTQYF.

The CDR3 DNA sequence: TGTGCCAGCAGCTCGTGGTCACGACAGGGCAACAATTCACCCCTCCACTTT. Translation: CASSSWSRQGNNSPLHF. The V call is TRBV11-2, the J call TRBJ1-6, with 7 nucleotides matching TRBD1. With V trimmed by 4 bases and J by 7 bases, 13 bases remained unmatched. The germline V gene encodes CDR1 SGHAT and CDR2 FQNNGV. There are 17 residues in the CDR3.

Of note for this clone: The junction does not match germline at one end; this may be a read error. The chain recombines TRBV7-8 with TRBJ2-1; D call uncertain. This CDR3 has 15 amino acids. Germline V gene data show CDR1 as SGHVS and CDR2 as FQNEAQ. DNA for the CDR3: TGTGCCAGCAGCCCCCGATCTTACTCCAACAATGAGCAGTTCTTC. Its protein product is CASSPRSYSNNEQFF. Full variable domain (remainder filled in from reference TRBV7-8 and TRBJ2-1): GAGVSQSPRYKVAKRGQDVALRCDPISGHVSLFWYQQALGQGPEFLTYFQNEAQLDKSGLPSDRFFAERPEGSVSTLKIQRTQQEDSAVYLCASSPRSYSNNEQFFGPGTRLTVL.

The chain recombines TRBV7-3 with TRBJ2-1, with 10 bases that match TRBD2. The CDR3 runs to 17 residues. Trimming removed 0 bases from V and 7 bases from J; junction bases left unmatched: 9. Germline CDR1 and CDR2: SGHTA and FQGTGA. This CDR3 is CASSLTLAGGKRNEQFF. CDR3 coding DNA: TGTGCCAGCAGCTTAACCTTAGCGGGGGGAAAGAGGAATGAGCAGTTCTTC.

The rearrangement uses TRBV18 and TRBJ1-6; D possibly corresponds to TRBD1 (5 bases). Germline-derived CDR1 and CDR2 are KGHSH and LQKENI. Between the trimmed V and J ends, which lost 3 bases and 10 bases, there was a span of 13 bases. The CDR3 has 14 residues. The CDR3 reads CASSPQGFDSPLHF. The CDR3 coding sequence is TGTGCCAGCTCACCCCAGGGATTTGACTCACCCCTCCACTTT. Full variable domain (remainder filled in from reference TRBV18 and TRBJ1-6): NAGVMQNPRHLVRRRGQEARLRCSPMKGHSHVYWYRQLPEEGLKFMVYLQKENIIDESGMPKERFSAEFPKEGPSILRIQQVVRGDSAAYFCASSPQGFDSPLHFGNGTRLTVT.

The chain employs TRBV30 and TRBJ2-7; 11 nucleotides line up with TRBD2. V gave up 0 bases and J gave up 7 bases; unmatched junction bases: 5. There are 14 residues in the CDR3. In germline, CDR1 is GTSNPN, CDR2 SVGIG (reference sequence). CDR3 in amino acids: CAWSVTSGSREQYF. In nucleotides, the CDR3 is TGTGCCTGGAGTGTAACTAGCGGGAGTCGGGAGCAGTACTTC.

V usage is TRBV7-9 and J usage is TRBJ2-2; D not resolved. The CDR3 sequence is 15 residues long. Germline CDR1 and CDR2: SEHNR and FQNEAQ (reference sequence). Trimming stripped 2 bases from V and 8 bases from J, with 15 bases between. CDR3 protein: CASSLKSTALGELFF. The DNA of the CDR3 is TGTGCCAGCAGCTTAAAAAGTACTGCACTGGGGGAGCTGTTTTTT.

The CDR3 here is CAIRADRGNTGELFF. For the CDR3, the DNA is TGTGCCATCAGAGCGGACAGGGGGAACACCGGGGAGCTGTTTTTT. The chain links TRBV10-3 to TRBJ2-2, with 9 bases fitting TRBD1. The CDR3 loop spans 15 amino acids. Per germline, CDR1 ENHRY and CDR2 SYGVKD. Trimming took 6 bases from V and 1 from J; bases not matched to a gene: 3.

This sequence joins TRBV6-1 and TRBJ1-2, with D perhaps matching TRBD1 (5 bases). Germline CDR1 reads MNHNS; CDR2 reads SASEGT. The CDR3 contains 14 residues. With 3 bases removed from V and 4 bases from J, the gap between germline ends came to 12 bases. In DNA form, the CDR3 reads TGTGCCAGCAGTGAGGGGAGGGGTATCTATGGCTACACCTTC. Translation gives CASSEGRGIYGYTF.

The chain recombines TRBV5-8 with TRBJ1-4; weak D call: TRBD1 (5 bases). Trimming removed 5 bases from V and 5 bases from J, with 10 bases in between. Germline V gene sequence: CDR1 SGHTS, CDR2 YDEGEE. This CDR3 region has 13 residues. The DNA of the CDR3 is TGTGCCAGCAGAGGCTCAGGGAATGAAAAACTGTTTTTT. Translating gives CASRGSGNEKLFF.

The chain links TRBV6-2 or TRBV6-3 to TRBJ2-7; TRBD1 matches at 8 bases. Trimming took 0 bases from V and 4 from J; bases not matched to a gene: 2. CDR3 length equals 14 residues. Germline CDR1 is MNHEY and CDR2 is SVGEGT. The CDR3 nucleotides are TGTGCCAGCAGTTACTCGCAGGGGGCTTACGAGCAGTACTTC. It encodes CASSYSQGAYEQYF.

The chain joins TRBV11-3 to TRBJ2-7, with a weak D call TRBD1 (5 bases). V was shortened by 5 bases and J by 5 bases, with 19 bases between the two germline ends. The CDR3 consists of 15 residues. The V gene's germline CDR1 is SGHNT and CDR2 YENEEA. The CDR3 DNA reads TGTGCCAGCAGCCTTTTAGGCGGTTGGGGCAACGAGCAGTACTTC. Protein: CASSLLGGWGNEQYF.

The CDR3 sequence: CASSQGPSGRGTQYF. CDR3 coding DNA: TGCGCCAGCAGCCAGGGCCCTAGCGGGAGAGGTACGCAGTATTTT. The rearrangement links TRBV5-1 to TRBJ2-3; 10 bases agree with TRBD2. CDR3 length: 15 residues. CDR1 and CDR2 (germline): SGHRS, YFSETQ. V lost 4 bases and J lost 8; bases outside the gene matches: 10.

The rearrangement links TRBV4-2 to TRBJ1-1; 8 bases align to TRBD1. Trimming removed 4 bases from V and 5 bases from J; junction bases left unmatched: 9. Germline assignment: CDR1 LGHNA and CDR2 YNFKEQ. This CDR3 is built from 15 residues. The CDR3 DNA reads as TGTGCCAGCAGCCGGATAAAGACAGGGGAAACTGAAGCTTTCTTT. Its protein is CASSRIKTGETEAFF.

The chain links TRBV6-2 or TRBV6-3 to TRBJ1-2, with D uncertain. V lost 3 bases, J lost 3 bases, and 11 bases lay in between. Germline loops: CDR1 MNHEY, CDR2 SVGEGT. There are 14 residues in the CDR3. The CDR3 DNA reads TGTGCCAGCAGTTATGCAGGCCCGGACTATGGCTACACCTTC. Its protein product is CASSYAGPDYGYTF.

The genes are TRBV4-3 and TRBJ2-2, with TRBD2 matching 10 bases. The CDR3 spans 15 residues. Per the germline V gene, CDR1 is LGHNA and CDR2 is YSLEER. With V trimmed by 0 bases and J by 6 bases, 1 base remained unmatched. Here the CDR3 DNA reads TGCGCCAGCAGCCAAGAAGCGGGAGGGTCCGGGGAGCTGTTTTTT. Its translation is CASSQEAGGSGELFF.

This rearrangement joins TRBV5-4 to TRBJ2-2; a weak D match, TRBD1 (5 bases). This CDR3 comprises 17 residues. V lost 5 bases to trimming and J lost 2 bases, with 19 bases between them. Germline V lookup: CDR1 SGHNT, CDR2 YYREEE (reference sequence). The CDR3 sequence: CASRLGVKDSNTGELFF. The DNA for the CDR3 is TGTGCCAGCAGGTTAGGGGTCAAAGACAGTAACACCGGGGAGCTGTTTTTT.

The chain carries TRBV13 and TRBJ2-1; 8 bases line up with TRBD2. Germline-derived CDR1 and CDR2 are PRHDT and FYEKMQ (reference sequence). The V segment lost 5 bases and the J segment 4 bases; nucleotides outside the gene matches: 4. CDR3 length: 14 amino acids. The CDR3 sequence is CASSLGLGYNEQFF. The CDR3 coding sequence is TGTGCCAGCAGCCTGGGACTAGGGTACAATGAGCAGTTCTTC.

V is TRBV19 and J is TRBJ1-3; 7 bases match TRBD1. The V gene end was trimmed by 4 bases and the J gene end by 2 bases; junction bases not matched to a gene: 5. The germline CDR1 and CDR2 sequences are LNHDA and SQIVND (reference sequence). The length of the CDR3 is 15 residues. CDR3 loop: CASSTGTVPGNTIYF. The CDR3 DNA reads as TGTGCCAGTAGTACGGGGACAGTACCTGGAAACACCATATATTTT. Supplemented by reference TRBV19 and TRBJ1-3, the full variable domain reads DGGITQSPKYLFRKEGQNVTLSCEQNLNHDAMYWYRQDPGQGLRLIYYSQIVNDFQKGDIAEGYSVSREKKESFPLTVTSAQKNPTAFYLCASSTGTVPGNTIYFGEGSWLTVV.